This T cell receptor beta chain was sequenced for a study of blood T cell repertoires in COVID-19. The CDR3 extends over 14 amino acids. The germline V gene encodes CDR1 SNHLY and CDR2 FYNNEI. Trimming shortened V by 7 bases and J by 7 bases, and 17 bases separated the two germline ends. Profiled with immunoSEQ multiplex PCR; TCRdb holds only in-frame clones, not every one. The sample contains under 350,000 clones, under 90% of which appear only once. Individuals drawn from 24 US areas were about 18 to 95 years old. This sequence originates from a woman between 35 and 50 years old who had recovered from COVID-19. The chain uses TRBV2 and TRBJ1-5; a possible D gene is TRBD1 (6 bases). What was sequenced was PBMCs or T cells enriched from blood (not recorded which). CDR3 region: CASTGNGGRQPQHF. CDR3 in DNA: TGTGCCAGCACAGGGAATGGGGGCAGACAGCCCCAGCATTTT.